This T cell receptor beta chain is from a study of T cell repertoires in cytomegalovirus infection. For the study at large: Public TCR beta signatures were indicative of both CMV infection and a matching HLA type. General observations from the study: Ex vivo, HLA-C-restricted CMV-specific TCR beta clonotypes prevailed over the rest of the response. Adding up the frequency of public TCR beta families identified people who carried CMV plus the relevant HLA.

Note on this clonotype: Its cognate antigen is unknown.

MiXCR, run by TCRdb on the reads, gives a single entry per CDR3 protein. The sample carries hundreds of thousands of distinct CDR3 sequences, approximately 33% recorded once. The CDR3 runs to 16 residues. CDR1 is SGHNT, CDR2 YYREEE, per germline (reference sequence). Between the trimmed V and J ends, which lost 3 bases and 0 bases, there was a span of 15 bases. This specimen was cultured CD8+ T cells from PBMCs, taken from culture after CMV antigen stimulation. The gene calls are TRBV5-4 and TRBJ1-2; D might be TRBD1 (5 bases). The TCR comes from a human donor in good health (CMV status not recorded). Some clones in this sample may be carry-over from other donors' samples. Written as DNA, the CDR3 is TGTGCCAGCAGCTCCGTTCCCAGGGTGGCTAACTATGGCTACACCTTC. This gives the protein CASSSVPRVANYGYTF.